The clone carrying this T cell receptor beta chain was counted at least ten times. Antigen: not known. These data originate in a study of CD8 T cells in ankylosing spondylitis. General study points: Significant enrichment of disease-linked clones was reported in matched ankylosing spondylitis synovial fluid.

The ends lost 0 bases at V and 13 bases at J; junction bases unmatched: 13. The length of the CDR3 is 15 residues. CDR1 is SGDLS and CDR2 is YYNGEE in the germline V gene. TCRdb reprocessed the 5' RACE reads via MiXCR and lists one record per CDR3 protein. The sample yields 250,000 to 400,000 distinct CDR3 sequences, approximately 10% seen once. The rearrangement uses TRBV9 and TRBJ2-1; TRBD2 aligns across 7 bases. This TCR derives from a female donor with ankylosing spondylitis or in good health (not recorded which). The sequenced material came from blood, either unsorted or a sorted T cell fraction (not recorded which). The CDR3 nucleotides are TGTGCCAGCAGCGTAGAGACTAGCCCGGGGAGATACCAGTTCTTC. As protein: CASSVETSPGRYQFF.